Detailed here is one TCR beta chain. These data originate in a study of blood T cell repertoires in COVID-19. Study as a whole: From T cells, B-cell-depleted T cells, or PBMCs came the material, which was cDNA or gDNA.

Original methodology: Counts of nucleated cells, estimated from reference gene primer amplification, were obtained. Method: immunoSEQ multiplex PCR; TCRdb's copy keeps in-frame clones and lacks some. The V and J calls and clone size are taken from that table; D and trimming were inferred from the DNA. This table has some 270,000 clones, roughly 90% appearing once. Germline trimming cut 8 bases from V and 4 bases from J; bases unmatched to any gene: 8. The germline CDR1 and CDR2 sequences are SNHLY and FYNNEI. This CDR3 comprises 14 residues. V usage is TRBV2 and J usage is TRBJ1-1, with 9 bases that match TRBD1. Specimen: peripheral blood. This sequence was found in a man aged 25 to 40 with acute or convalescent COVID-19. The CDR3 is CASRDREVSTEAFF. As DNA, the CDR3 is TGTGCCAGCCGGGACAGGGAAGTAAGCACTGAAGCTTTCTTT.